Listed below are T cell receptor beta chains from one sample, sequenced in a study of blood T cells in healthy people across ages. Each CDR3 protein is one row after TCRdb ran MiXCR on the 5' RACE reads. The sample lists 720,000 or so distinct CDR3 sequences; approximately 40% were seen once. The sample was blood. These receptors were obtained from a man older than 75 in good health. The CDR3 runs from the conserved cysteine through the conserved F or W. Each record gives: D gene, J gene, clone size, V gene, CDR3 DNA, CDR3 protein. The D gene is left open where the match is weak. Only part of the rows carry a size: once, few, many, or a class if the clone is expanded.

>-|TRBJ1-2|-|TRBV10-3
TGTGCCATCAGCGTGCCAGGGGAGAGAAACTATGGCTACACCTTC
CAISVPGERNYGYTF
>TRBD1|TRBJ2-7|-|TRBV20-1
TGCAGTGCTAGAGAGACAGGGGGGGGTCCCTACAATGAGCAGTACTTC
CSARETGGGPYNEQYF
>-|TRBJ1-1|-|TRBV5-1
TGCGCCAGCAGCCTTACAGGAGAGAACACTGAAGCTTTCTTT
CASSLTGENTEAFF
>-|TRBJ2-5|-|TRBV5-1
TGCGCCAGCAGCCGCAGAAGGGGGGCAGAGACCCAGTACTTC
CASSRRRGAETQYF
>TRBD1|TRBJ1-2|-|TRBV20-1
TGCAGTGCTCCCGAAGGACAGGCCTTCTATGGCTACACCTTC
CSAPEGQAFYGYTF
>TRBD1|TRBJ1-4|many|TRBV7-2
TGTGCCAGCAGAACAGGGGTGACTAATGAAAAACTGTTTTTT
CASRTGVTNEKLFF
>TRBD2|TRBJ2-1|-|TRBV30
TGTGCCTGGAGTGTATCTAGCGGGGTCTCCTACAATGAGCAGTTCTTC
CAWSVSSGVSYNEQFF
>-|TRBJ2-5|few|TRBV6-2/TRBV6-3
TGTGCCAGCAGCAACGTGGGGGGCGTTGGTGAGCAGTACTTC
CASSNVGGVGEQYF
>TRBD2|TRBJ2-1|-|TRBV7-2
TGTGTCAGCAGCTTGGGAGGGACTAGCGGGAGGTTTTACAATGAGCAGTTCTTC
CVSSLGGTSGRFYNEQFF
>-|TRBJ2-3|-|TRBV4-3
TGCGCCAGCAGCCAAGTAGGCGGTAATACGCAGTATTTT
CASSQVGGNTQYF
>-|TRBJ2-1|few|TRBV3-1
TGTGCCAGCAGCCAAGTTAGGACGTCGGGGAATGAGCAGTTCTTC
CASSQVRTSGNEQFF
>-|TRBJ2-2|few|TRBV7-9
TGTGCCAGCAGCCCCCAATCGGGACTTACGAACACCGGGGAGCTGTTTTTT
CASSPQSGLTNTGELFF